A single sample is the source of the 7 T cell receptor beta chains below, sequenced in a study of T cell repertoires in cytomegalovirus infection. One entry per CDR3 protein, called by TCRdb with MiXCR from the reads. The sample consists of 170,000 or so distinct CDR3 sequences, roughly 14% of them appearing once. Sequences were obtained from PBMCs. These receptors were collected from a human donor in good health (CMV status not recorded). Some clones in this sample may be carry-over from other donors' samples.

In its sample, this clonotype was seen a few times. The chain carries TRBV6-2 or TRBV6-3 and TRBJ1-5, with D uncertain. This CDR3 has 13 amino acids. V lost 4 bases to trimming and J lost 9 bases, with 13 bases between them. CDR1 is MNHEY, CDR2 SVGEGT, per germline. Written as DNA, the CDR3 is TGTGCCAGCAGTTTCGGCACTTCGACGCCCCAGCATTTT. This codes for CASSFGTSTPQHF.

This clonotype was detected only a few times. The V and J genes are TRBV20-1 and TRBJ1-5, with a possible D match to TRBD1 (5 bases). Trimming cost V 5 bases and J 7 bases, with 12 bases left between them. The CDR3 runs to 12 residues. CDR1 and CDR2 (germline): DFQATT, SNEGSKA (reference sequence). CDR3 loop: CSAPPRGQPQHF. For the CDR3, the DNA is TGCAGTGCTCCCCCCCGGGGGCAGCCCCAGCATTTT.

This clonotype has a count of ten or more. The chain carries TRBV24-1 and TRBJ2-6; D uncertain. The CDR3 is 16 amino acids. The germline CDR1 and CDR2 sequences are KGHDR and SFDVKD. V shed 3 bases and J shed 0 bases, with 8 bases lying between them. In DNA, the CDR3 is TGTGCCACCAGTGATGCCCCTGGCTCTGGGGCCAACGTCCTGACTTTC. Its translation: CATSDAPGSGANVLTF.

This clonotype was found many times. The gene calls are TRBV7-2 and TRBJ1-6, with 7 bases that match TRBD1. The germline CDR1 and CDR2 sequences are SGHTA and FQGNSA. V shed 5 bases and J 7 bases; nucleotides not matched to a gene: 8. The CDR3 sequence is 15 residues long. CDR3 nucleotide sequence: TGTGCCAGCAGCCCATCCGGGACAGCAAATTCACCCCTCCACTTT. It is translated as CASSPSGTANSPLHF.

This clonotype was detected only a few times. CDR3 amino acids: CASSPVPLDTQYF. DNA of the CDR3: TGTGCCAGCAGCCCCGTCCCCCTAGATACGCAGTATTTT. J is TRBJ2-3 and V is TRBV7-3; D gene uncertain. Trimming pared 5 bases from V and 5 bases from J, leaving 11 bases between. The CDR3 loop spans 13 amino acids. Germline CDR1 reads SGHTA; CDR2 reads FQGTGA.

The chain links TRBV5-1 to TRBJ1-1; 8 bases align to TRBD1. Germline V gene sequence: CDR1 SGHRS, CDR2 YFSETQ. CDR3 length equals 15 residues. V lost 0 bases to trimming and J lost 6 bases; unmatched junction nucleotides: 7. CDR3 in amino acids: CASSLVDRGRPEAFF. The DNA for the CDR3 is TGCGCCAGCAGCTTGGTTGACAGGGGACGCCCTGAAGCTTTCTTT.

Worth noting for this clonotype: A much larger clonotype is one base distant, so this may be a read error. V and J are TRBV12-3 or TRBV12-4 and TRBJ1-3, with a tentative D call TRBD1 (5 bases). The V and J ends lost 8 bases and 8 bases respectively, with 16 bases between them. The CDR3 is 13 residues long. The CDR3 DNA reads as TGTGCCAGCCGCGGGACGAGGGTAGACACCATATATTTT. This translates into CASRGTRVDTIYF.